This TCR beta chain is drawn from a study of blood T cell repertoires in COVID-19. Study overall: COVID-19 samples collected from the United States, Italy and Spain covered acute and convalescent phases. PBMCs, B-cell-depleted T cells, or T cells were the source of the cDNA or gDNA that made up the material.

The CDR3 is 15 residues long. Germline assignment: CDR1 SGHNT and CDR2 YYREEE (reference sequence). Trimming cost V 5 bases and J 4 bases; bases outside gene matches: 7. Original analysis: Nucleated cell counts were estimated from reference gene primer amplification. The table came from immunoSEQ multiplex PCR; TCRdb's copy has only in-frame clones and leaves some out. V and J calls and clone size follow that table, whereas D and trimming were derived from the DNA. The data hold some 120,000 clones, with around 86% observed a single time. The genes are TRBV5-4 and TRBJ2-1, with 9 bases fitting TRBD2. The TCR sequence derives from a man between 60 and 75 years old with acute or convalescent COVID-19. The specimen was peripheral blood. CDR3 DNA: TGTGCCAGCAGTTTAGCGGGAGTGGCTTACAATGAGCAGTTCTTC. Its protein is CASSLAGVAYNEQFF.